The 5 T cell receptor beta chains in this list originate from one sample, sequenced in a study of somatic mutations in cytotoxic T cells in rheumatoid arthritis. Produced via immunoSEQ multiplex PCR; TCRdb's table is partial and in-frame only. The sample holds about 20,000 clones; around 85% are singletons and the top ten take 6% to 8.5%. Sequenced material: CD8+ T cells sorted from blood. These receptors originate from a woman aged 35 to 49 with rheumatoid arthritis.

The V gene is TRBV11-2, the J gene TRBJ2-4; 7 positions agree with TRBD2. This CDR3 region has 15 residues. CDR1 is SGHAT, CDR2 FQNNGV, per germline. Trimming at V came to 8 bases and at J to 7 bases, leaving 14 bases not matched to a gene. The CDR3 loop reads CASGGVGDWQNIQYF. For the CDR3, the DNA is TGTGCCAGCGGGGGGGTAGGTGACTGGCAGAACATTCAGTACTTC. The full variable domain, completed using reference TRBV11-2 and TRBJ2-4, is EAGVAQSPRYKIIEKRQSVAFWCNPISGHATLYWYQQILGQGPKLLIQFQNNGVVDDSQLPKDRFSAERLKGVDSTLKIQPAKLEDSAVYLCASGGVGDWQNIQYFGAGTRLSVL.

This chain connects TRBV7-9 to TRBJ2-2; 7 bases are shared with TRBD1. Germline CDR1 SEHNR, CDR2 FQNEAQ (reference sequence). The CDR3 loop spans 17 amino acids. J lost 5 bases, V lost 3 bases, and 12 bases had no gene match. As DNA, the CDR3 is TGTGCCAGCAGCTTTCGTGAAGGGGGCGCCTTAACCGGGGAGCTGTTTTTT. This translates into CASSFREGGALTGELFF.

Only one count was recorded for this clone. This chain uses TRBV11-2 with TRBJ2-5; 8 bases fit TRBD2. The CDR3 is 17 amino acids. Looked up from germline, CDR1 is SGHAT and CDR2 is FQNNGV. J gave up 3 bases and V 1 base, and 10 bases lay outside the gene matches. CDR3 in amino acids: CASSLGPAGEGEETQYF. The CDR3 nucleotides read TGTGCCAGCAGCTTAGGCCCAGCGGGGGAGGGGGAAGAGACCCAGTACTTC. Looking up the rest from reference TRBV11-2 and TRBJ2-5 gives the full variable domain: EAGVAQSPRYKIIEKRQSVAFWCNPISGHATLYWYQQILGQGPKLLIQFQNNGVVDDSQLPKDRFSAERLKGVDSTLKIQPAKLEDSAVYLCASSLGPAGEGEETQYFGPGTRLLVL.

The chain carries TRBV4-1 and TRBJ1-1; D is possibly TRBD1 (5 bases). Germline values: CDR1 MGHRA, CDR2 YSYEKL. Trimming stripped 10 bases from V and 14 bases from J, with 23 bases between. CDR3 length: 12 residues. CDR3 loop: CATSGGTGVDFF. Here the CDR3 DNA reads TGCGCCACCTCCGGTGGGACTGGCGTAGACTTCTTT.

V and J are TRBV9 and TRBJ2-1; TRBD2 aligns across 7 bases. This CDR3 spans 16 amino acids. Germline-derived CDR1 and CDR2 are SGDLS and YYNGEE. Trimming removed 2 bases from V and 8 bases from J; junction bases left unmatched: 13. The CDR3 region has the DNA TGTGCCAGCAGCGTGCCCCCGGGGCAGGGAGGGGATGAGCAGTTCTTC. This gives the protein CASSVPPGQGGDEQFF.